The rows below give T cell receptor beta chains drawn from one sample of a study of OX40 agonist ivuxolimab in advanced cancers. Generated by immunoSEQ multiplex PCR, the TCRdb table keeps only in-frame clones and is missing some. The sample has around 82,000 clones, just over 85% seen once. Material: CD4+ or CD8+ T cells sorted from blood, obtained in a trial of the OX40 agonist ivuxolimab. The receptors here all came from an adult with an advanced solid tumor such as melanoma, head and neck, liver or kidney cancer. The CDR3 runs from the conserved cysteine through the conserved F or W.

v_gene,j_gene,CDR3aa
TRBV4-3,TRBJ2-5,CASSQGQGGRETQYF
TRBV6-5,TRBJ2-1,CASSYGDRGGEQFF
TRBV29-1,TRBJ1-1,CSVEFGSNTEAFF
TRBV13,TRBJ1-4,CASSLRGDNEKLFF
TRBV6-6,TRBJ1-2,CASKGRGRYGYTF
TRBV20-1,TRBJ2-5,CSASETQYF
TRBV29-1,TRBJ2-3,CSVGASGRDTQYF
TRBV18,TRBJ2-2,CASSPMGSGSTGELFF
TRBV4-2,TRBJ1-3,CASSRTGQGIRNTIYF
TRBV9,TRBJ2-3,CASSVSGGTLGDSTDTQYF
TRBV6-5,TRBJ1-2,CASSVQTF
TRBV6-1,TRBJ1-5,CASSKGGANNQPQHF
TRBV4-3,TRBJ1-1,CASSQVGAAEAFF
TRBV13,TRBJ1-4,CASSSDRVGNEKLFF
TRBV5-1,TRBJ2-1,CASSRSGDYNEQFF
TRBV4-3,TRBJ2-7,CASSQDLSGRIDEQYF
TRBV7-3,TRBJ2-1,CASSTDRGHTEQFF
TRBV7-6,TRBJ1-3,CASSTGVSGNTIYF
TRBV7-8,TRBJ1-4,CASSGTGGWNEKLFF
TRBV28,TRBJ2-3,CASSLGGTDTQYF
TRBV18,TRBJ2-7,CASSERTGRYEQYF
TRBV6-5,TRBJ1-4,CASRYRGLGTNEKLFF
TRBV5-1,TRBJ1-5,CASSLEGRGQGQPQHF
TRBV5-4,TRBJ2-3,CASSPWTGGTDTQYF